The sequence of this TCR beta chain was determined in a study of cytomegalovirus exposure and HLA in healthy donors. General study points: Roughly uniform sequencing depth across donors was assumed, possibly incorrectly. Earlier analysis yielded a pattern in which most TCR beta V segments were productive about 87% or about 30% of the time.

The V gene lost 6 bases and the J gene lost 2 bases, with 12 bases spanning the gap. The germline gives CDR1 MNHEY, CDR2 SVGAGI. The CDR3 sequence is 14 residues long. Vbeta (60) and Jbeta (13) primers were used in the PCR. Using immunoSEQ multiplex PCR, the repertoire was profiled, and TCRdb retains in-frame clones only, with some absent. In the table there are about 95,000 clones, less than 80% of which are singletons. To note about this clone: What it binds is not known.

V and J are TRBV6-5 and TRBJ2-3; D remains ambiguous. The clonotype was recovered from a woman aged 40 to 50 in good health and CMV-seropositive. The specimen was PBMCs. CDR3 bases: TGTGCCAGCAGACGCCAGACAAACACAGATACGCAGTATTTT. This encodes CASRRQTNTDTQYF.